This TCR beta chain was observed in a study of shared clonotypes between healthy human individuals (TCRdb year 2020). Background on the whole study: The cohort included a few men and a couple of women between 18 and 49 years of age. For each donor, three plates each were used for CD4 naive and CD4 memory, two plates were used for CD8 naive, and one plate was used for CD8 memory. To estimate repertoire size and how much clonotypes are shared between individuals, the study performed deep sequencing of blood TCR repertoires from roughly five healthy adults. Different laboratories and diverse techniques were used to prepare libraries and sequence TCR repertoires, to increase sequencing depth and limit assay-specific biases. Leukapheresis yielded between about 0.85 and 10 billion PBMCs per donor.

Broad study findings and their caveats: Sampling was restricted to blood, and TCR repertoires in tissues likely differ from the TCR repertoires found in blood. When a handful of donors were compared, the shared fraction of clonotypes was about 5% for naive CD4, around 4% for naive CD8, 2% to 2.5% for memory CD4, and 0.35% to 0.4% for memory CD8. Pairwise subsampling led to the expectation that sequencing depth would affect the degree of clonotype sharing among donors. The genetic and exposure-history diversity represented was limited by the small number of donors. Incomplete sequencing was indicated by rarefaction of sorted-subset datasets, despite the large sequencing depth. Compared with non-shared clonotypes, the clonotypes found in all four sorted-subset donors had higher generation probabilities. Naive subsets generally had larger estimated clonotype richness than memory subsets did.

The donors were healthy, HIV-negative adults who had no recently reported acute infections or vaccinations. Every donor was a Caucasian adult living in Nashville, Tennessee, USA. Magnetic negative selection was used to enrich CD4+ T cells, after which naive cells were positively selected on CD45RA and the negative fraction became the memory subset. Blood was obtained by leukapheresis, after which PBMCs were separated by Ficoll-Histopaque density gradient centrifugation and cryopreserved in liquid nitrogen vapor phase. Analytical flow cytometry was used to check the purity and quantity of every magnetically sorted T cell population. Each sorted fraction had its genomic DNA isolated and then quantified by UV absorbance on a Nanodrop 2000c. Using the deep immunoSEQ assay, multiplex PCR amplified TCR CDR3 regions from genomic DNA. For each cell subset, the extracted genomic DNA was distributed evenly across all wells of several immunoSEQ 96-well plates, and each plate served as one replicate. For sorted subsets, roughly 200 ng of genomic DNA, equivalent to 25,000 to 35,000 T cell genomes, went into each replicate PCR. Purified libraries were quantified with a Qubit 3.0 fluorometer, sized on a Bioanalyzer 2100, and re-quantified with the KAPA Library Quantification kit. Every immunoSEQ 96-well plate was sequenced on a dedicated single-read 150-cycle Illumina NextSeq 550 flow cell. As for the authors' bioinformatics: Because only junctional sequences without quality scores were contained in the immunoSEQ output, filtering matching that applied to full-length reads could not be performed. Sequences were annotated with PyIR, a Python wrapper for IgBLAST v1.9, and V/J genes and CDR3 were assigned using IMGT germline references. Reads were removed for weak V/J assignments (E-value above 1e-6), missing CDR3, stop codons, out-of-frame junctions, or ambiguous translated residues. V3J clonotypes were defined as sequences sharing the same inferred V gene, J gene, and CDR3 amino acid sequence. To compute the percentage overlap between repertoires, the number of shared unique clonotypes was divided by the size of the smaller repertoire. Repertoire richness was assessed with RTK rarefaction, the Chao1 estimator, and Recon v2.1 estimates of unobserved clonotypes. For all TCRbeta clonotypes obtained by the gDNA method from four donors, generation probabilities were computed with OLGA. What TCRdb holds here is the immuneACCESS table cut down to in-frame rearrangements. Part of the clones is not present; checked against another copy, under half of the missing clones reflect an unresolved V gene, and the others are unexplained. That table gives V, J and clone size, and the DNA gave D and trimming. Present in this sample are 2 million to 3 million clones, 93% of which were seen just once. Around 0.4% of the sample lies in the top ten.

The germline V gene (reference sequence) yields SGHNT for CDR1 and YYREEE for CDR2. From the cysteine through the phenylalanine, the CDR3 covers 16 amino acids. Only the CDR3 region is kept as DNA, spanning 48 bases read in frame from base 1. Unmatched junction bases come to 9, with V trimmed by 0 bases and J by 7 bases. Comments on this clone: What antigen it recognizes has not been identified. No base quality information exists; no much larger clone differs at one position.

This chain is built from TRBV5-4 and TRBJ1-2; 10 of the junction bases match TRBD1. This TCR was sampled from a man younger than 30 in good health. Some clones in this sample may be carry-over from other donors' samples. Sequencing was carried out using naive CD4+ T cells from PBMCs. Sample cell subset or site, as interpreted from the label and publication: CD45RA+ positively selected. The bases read TGTGCCAGCAGCTTGGGACAGGGGGCAACCCCCGGTGGCTACACCTTC. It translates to CASSLGQGATPGGYTF.